Sequencing of this TCR beta chain was carried out in a study of tumor-infiltrating lymphocytes in localized non-small cell lung cancer. Profiling relied on immunoSEQ multiplex PCR, and the TCRdb table lists in-frame clones only, not all of them. The sample records over 10,000 clones, about four fifths being singletons. CDR3 length: 13 residues. Germline V gives CDR1 SGHTA, CDR2 FQGNSA. With 5 bases removed from V and 4 bases from J, the gap between germline ends came to 11 bases. The material sequenced was lung tumor tissue. The gene calls are TRBV7-2 and TRBJ1-2; D perhaps matches TRBD1 (5 bases). The source is a human donor with non-small cell lung cancer. DNA for the CDR3: TGTGCCAGCAGCCCCCAGGGTGGCTATGGCTACACCTTC. It yields the protein CASSPQGGYGYTF.